The present TCR beta chain was sequenced within a study of lymphopenia after photon versus proton radiotherapy. Generated by immunoSEQ multiplex PCR, the TCRdb table keeps only in-frame clones and is missing some. The profile shows 25,000 to 35,000 clones, around nine tenths of them singletons. The study's findings and limits: A bigger post-nadir fall in TCR diversity correlated inversely with survival time in deceased patients. Photon-treated patients lost naive T cells and TCR diversity; proton-treated stayed stable. Better survival with proton therapy was suggested as possible, not demonstrated. Oligoclonal CD8+ Temra expansion after nadir drove photon patients' diversity drop.

The CDR3 covers 13 residues. The V end was cut by 0 bases, the J end by 6 bases, with 8 bases between. The germline CDR1 and CDR2 sequences are SGHTA and FQGNSA. Details on this clone: The antigen remains unidentified.

This chain links TRBV7-2 with TRBJ1-2, with a weak D call TRBD1 (5 bases). The material sequenced was peripheral blood, taken from a patient treated with proton-based radiotherapy. The TCR comes from a woman in her fifties or sixties with cholangiocarcinoma. Some clones in this sample may be carry-over from other donors' samples. The CDR3 sequence: CASSLAREDGYTF. CDR3 nucleotide sequence: TGTGCCAGCAGCTTAGCCAGGGAGGATGGCTACACCTTC. The variable domain in full, completed from reference TRBV7-2 and TRBJ1-2, reads GAGVSQSPSNKVTEKGKDVELRCDPISGHTALYWYRQSLGQGLEFLIYFQGNSAPDKSGLPSDRFSAERTGGSVSTLTIQRTQQEDSAVYLCASSLAREDGYTFGSGTRLTVV.